These 3 T cell receptor beta chains share one sample of origin, sequenced in a study of T cell responses to AZD1222 COVID-19 vaccine. The assay was immunoSEQ multiplex PCR, and TCRdb's table has in-frame clones only and misses some. The sample consists of approximately 100,000 clones, approximately 90% of them appearing once. The sample consisted of peripheral blood, taken on day 0 of AZD1222 vaccination. Receptors were obtained from an adult in good health.

The CDR3 loop is CASSSRESNQPQHF. For the CDR3, the DNA is TGCGCCAGCAGCAGCAGGGAAAGCAATCAGCCCCAGCATTTT. V gene TRBV10-2 combines with J gene TRBJ1-5; tentatively, D is TRBD1 (5 bases). This CDR3 has 14 residues. CDR1 and CDR2 from the germline V gene are WSHSY and SAAADI. The V and J ends lost 6 bases and 1 base respectively, with 10 bases between them.

A single count supports this clone. The rearrangement joins TRBV4-3 to TRBJ1-5; tentatively, D is TRBD1 (6 bases). With 0 bases removed from V and 9 bases from J, the gap between germline ends came to 15 bases. The CDR3 has 15 amino acids. Germline values: CDR1 LGHNA, CDR2 YSLEER. In DNA, the CDR3 is TGCGCCAGCAGCCAAGATCCAGGGGCCCAGTGGCCCCAGCATTTT. It encodes CASSQDPGAQWPQHF.

The chain combines TRBV5-4 with TRBJ1-5, with TRBD1 matching over 9 bases. This CDR3 is built from 18 residues. With V trimmed by 2 bases and J by 2 bases, 11 bases remained unmatched. Germline V lookup: CDR1 SGHNT, CDR2 YYREEE (reference sequence). Here the CDR3 reads CASSLAGQGNTGNQPQHF. The CDR3 DNA sequence: TGTGCCAGCAGCTTAGCGGGACAGGGAAATACAGGCAATCAGCCCCAGCATTTT.